This T cell receptor (beta chain) came from a study of T-cell reconstitution after alpha-beta-depleted transplantation in children (dated by TCRdb to about 2016). Looking at the study overall: Using TCR repertoire profiling, the study followed T-cell immune reconstitution in a quantitative way in children after TCRalphabeta/CD19-depleted allogeneic hematopoietic cell transplantation.

Results the study describes overall, beyond this receptor: In some patients, the high TCRbeta diversity seen at day 60 was put down to recipient T cells and intrathymic progenitors that had survived conditioning. The frequencies of hyperexpanded clones fell over the following months, and after one year, T-cell counts and TCRbeta diversity were mostly attributed to newly produced T cells. The apparently early alphabetaT-cell count recovery about two months after transplant was reportedly dependent on only several hundred rapidly expanded clones derived from non-depleted graft cells.

Note on this clonotype: This receptor's antigen is unknown. The input lacks base qualities; no much larger clone sits a single base away.

According to the study, the label for this sample's treatment or condition signals: allogeneic hematopoietic cell transplantation with graft depleted of TCRalphabeta T cells and CD19 B cells. The children who served as transplant recipients had been given grafts of TCRalphabeta/CD19-depleted allogeneic hematopoietic cells. The method was PCR. Sequenced on an Illumina HiSeq 2500. Molecular barcoding was employed in the preparation of TCR libraries, with unique molecular identifiers being used to normalize TCRbeta repertoire quantification. The public reads were reprocessed in TCRdb via fastp at Q25 and MiXCR, keeping in-frame beta chains. Entries that share a CDR3 protein sequence are merged under the most common genes and DNA. The sample has some 600,000 distinct CDR3 sequences on record, 10% to 15% of them singletons. The ten largest clonotypes hold 2.2% of the sample. The clonotype was recovered from a male patient between 5 and 17 years old who had a stem cell transplant for acute myeloid leukemia, so the T cells may come from the graft donor. Sequencing used PBMCs, mostly from graft donor cells, obtained 360 days after TCRalphabeta/CD19-depleted stem cell transplant.

The CDR3 reads CASERLISNEQFF. The nucleotide sequence reads as follows: TGTGCCAGCGAGAGACTCATAAGCAATGAGCAGTTCTTC. The receptor chain draws on TRBV28 and TRBJ2-1, with no confidently assigned D gene. The CDR3 spans 13 residues, from the cysteine through the phenylalanine. The retained sequence is limited to the CDR3, 39 bases, with the frame set at the first base. From the germline V gene, CDR1 is MDHEN and CDR2 is SYDVKM. V sheds 8 bases and J sheds 6 bases, leaving 14 bases between their ends.